Listed below are T cell receptor beta chains from one sample, sequenced in a study of OX40 agonist ivuxolimab in advanced cancers. The assay was immunoSEQ multiplex PCR, and TCRdb's table has in-frame clones only and misses some. The sample carries under 60,000 clones, 85% to 90% recorded once. The sequencing here drew on CD4+ or CD8+ T cells sorted from blood, taken in a trial of the OX40 agonist ivuxolimab. The receptors originated from an adult with an advanced solid tumor such as melanoma, head and neck, liver or kidney cancer. Both conserved end residues are part of each CDR3. The D gene is left open where the match is weak. Some rows mark clone size as missing; the rest say once, few, many or name a class of expanded clone.

TRBV4-1	-	TRBJ2-1	-	TGCGCCAGCAGCCACCCCTGGGGGGACCGATACAATGAGCAGTTCTTC	CASSHPWGDRYNEQFF
TRBV12-2	-	TRBJ1-6	-	TGTGCAAGTCGCTTAGCACAGGGAGGAAATTCACCCCTCCACTTT	CASRLAQGGNSPLHF
TRBV10-1	TRBD2	TRBJ2-1	-	TGCGCCAGCAGTGCGACTAGCGGGAGATGGAATGAGCAGTTCTTC	CASSATSGRWNEQFF
TRBV28	TRBD1	TRBJ1-1	-	TGTGCCAGCAGTTTCGTGACAGGGATTGTCACTGAAGCTTTCTTT	CASSFVTGIVTEAFF
TRBV2	TRBD1	TRBJ1-2	-	TGTGCCAGCAACGACAGGGAGGACTATGGCTACACCTTC	CASNDREDYGYTF
TRBV6-9	-	TRBJ1-5	-	TGTGCCAGCAGTCCTACAGGGAAAGGACAGCCCCAGCATTTT	CASSPTGKGQPQHF
TRBV5-1	TRBD1	TRBJ2-7	-	TGCGCCAGCAGCATGTCTGGGACAGGGCCCTACGAGCAGTACTTC	CASSMSGTGPYEQYF
TRBV5-1	-	TRBJ2-3	-	TGCGCCAGCAGCTTGGACGGGACAGATACGCAGTATTTT	CASSLDGTDTQYF
TRBV4-1	TRBD1	TRBJ1-5	-	TGCGCCAGCAGCCAAGAGGCAGGGGGTAGCAATCAGCCCCAGCATTTT	CASSQEAGGSNQPQHF
TRBV5-6	-	TRBJ2-1	-	TGTGCCAGCAGCTTGGATAATCAGGGAAATGAGCAGTTCTTC	CASSLDNQGNEQFF
TRBV29-1	TRBD2	TRBJ2-1	once	TGCAGCGTTGAAGTTTGGCTAGCGGGTAATGAGCAGTTCTTC	CSVEVWLAGNEQFF
TRBV11-2	TRBD1	TRBJ1-1	-	TGTGCCAGCAGCATAGGACAGGGGCAAGCTTTCTTT	CASSIGQGQAFF
TRBV5-6	TRBD1	TRBJ1-2	-	TGTGCCAGCAGCTCAGGGGGCGTGGGGCCCTATGGCTACACCTTC	CASSSGGVGPYGYTF
TRBV7-9	TRBD2	TRBJ2-1	-	TGTGCCAGCAGCTCCCCGGGACTAGCGGGCAATGAGCAGTTCTTC	CASSSPGLAGNEQFF
TRBV9	-	TRBJ2-3	-	TGTGCCAGCAGCCGAGCAGGATTCACAGATACGCAGTATTTT	CASSRAGFTDTQYF
TRBV4-1	-	TRBJ2-4	-	TGCGCCAGCAGCCTATTGTTTTTAGCCAAAAACATTCAGTACTTC	CASSLLFLAKNIQYF
TRBV11-3	TRBD1	TRBJ1-2	-	TGTGCCAGCAGCCCGGGACAGGGGGCCGGTGGCTACACCTTC	CASSPGQGAGGYTF
TRBV19	-	TRBJ2-5	-	TGTGCCAGTAGTATACTGGGGTGGGAGACCCAGTACTTC	CASSILGWETQYF
TRBV5-1	-	TRBJ1-5	-	TGCGCCAGCAGCCTGATGGACAGTAGCAATCAGCCCCAGCATTTT	CASSLMDSSNQPQHF
TRBV28	-	TRBJ2-1	-	TGTGCCAGCAGTTTATTTCTGGGGGGTGAGCAGTTCTTC	CASSLFLGGEQFF
TRBV20-1	-	TRBJ1-5	few	TGCAGTGCTATCGCGGGGAGGCCCCAGCATTTT	CSAIAGRPQHF
TRBV18	-	TRBJ2-7	few	TGTGCCAGCTCCTCCCCCAGGGAACCCTACGAGCAGTACTTC	CASSSPREPYEQYF
TRBV6-1	TRBD2	TRBJ2-2	-	TGTGCCAGCACCTGGACTAGCGTAAACGGGGAGCTGTTTTTT	CASTWTSVNGELFF
TRBV6-5	-	TRBJ1-2	-	TGTGCCAGCAGCCTTAACGGACAGACTGGTGGCTACACCTTC	CASSLNGQTGGYTF
TRBV10-3	TRBD2	TRBJ2-1	-	TGTGCCATCAGTGACGGGACTAGCCTCTACAATGAGCAGTTCTTC	CAISDGTSLYNEQFF
TRBV4-2	TRBD2	TRBJ2-7	-	TGTGCCAGCAGCTTGGAGGGACTAGCGGGAGGCGAGCAGTACTTC	CASSLEGLAGGEQYF
TRBV6-1	TRBD1	TRBJ1-1	-	TGTGCCAGCAGGTTACAGGGGATGAACACTGAAGCTTTCTTT	CASRLQGMNTEAFF
TRBV19	TRBD1	TRBJ1-5	-	TGTGCCAGTGGGGGACAGGGCGGCGTTCAGCCCCAGCATTTT	CASGGQGGVQPQHF
TRBV13	-	TRBJ1-1	-	TGTGCCAGCAGCTTAATGGGGGGCGTATGGACTGAAGCTTTCTTT	CASSLMGGVWTEAFF
TRBV19	-	TRBJ1-1	-	TGTGCCAGTAGTGCGACAGAGAACACTGAAGCTTTCTTT	CASSATENTEAFF
TRBV27	-	TRBJ1-1	-	TGTGCCAGCAGTTTATGGCCGCTGAACACTGAAGCTTTCTTT	CASSLWPLNTEAFF
TRBV11-2	-	TRBJ2-7	-	TGTGCCAGCAGACCAAGTACGGGTCTCGGCTACGAGCAGTACTTC	CASRPSTGLGYEQYF
TRBV5-1	-	TRBJ2-7	-	TGCGCCAGCAGTTTGGTCGGAGGGTCGTACGAGCAGTACTTC	CASSLVGGSYEQYF
TRBV5-1	-	TRBJ1-1	once	TGCGCCAGCAGGAAAGACAGCGCGGGGAACACTGAAGCTTTCTTT	CASRKDSAGNTEAFF
TRBV6-1	TRBD1	TRBJ2-7	-	TGTGCCAGCAGTTCCGGGACAGACCGTTACGAGCAGTACTTC	CASSSGTDRYEQYF
TRBV7-3	-	TRBJ2-7	-	TGTGCCAGCAGCTTAGGCAGGATCTACGAGCAGTACTTC	CASSLGRIYEQYF
TRBV30	-	TRBJ2-7	-	TGTGCCTGGAGTGTGGGGTCACTTAGCTCCTACGAGCAGTACTTC	CAWSVGSLSSYEQYF
TRBV6-1	-	TRBJ1-2	few	TGTGCCAGCAGTGAAGGGGCCGACAGCGGAGGGTCTTATGGCTACACCTTC	CASSEGADSGGSYGYTF
TRBV29-1	TRBD1	TRBJ1-1	-	TGCAGCGTTTCCACAGGGGGGCCTGAAGCTTTCTTT	CSVSTGGPEAFF
TRBV7-9	-	TRBJ1-1	-	TGTGCCAGCAGGGGAATTGAATTCGTTGAACGGGCTTTCTTT	CASRGIEFVERAFF
TRBV7-9	TRBD1	TRBJ2-2	-	TGTGCCAGCAGCCCAACTGGACAGGGGGGCACGGTTTTT	CASSPTGQGGTVF
TRBV10-3	-	TRBJ2-7	-	TGTGCCATCGGGACGGACACCTACGAGCAGTACTTC	CAIGTDTYEQYF
TRBV2	-	TRBJ1-1	-	TGTGCCAGCACCACTGTCTCTAGCAACACTGAAGCTTTCTTT	CASTTVSSNTEAFF
TRBV28	-	TRBJ1-3	-	TGTGCCAGCAGTCGACAGGCCAGTGGAAACACCATATATTTT	CASSRQASGNTIYF
TRBV5-1	TRBD2	TRBJ2-2	-	TGCGCCAGCAGCTTGGGTCGCGGGGGGGCCCACGGGGAGCTGTTTTTT	CASSLGRGGAHGELFF
TRBV4-1	-	TRBJ2-3	-	TGCGCCAGCAGCCAAGTAGGGCCCTACACAGATACGCAGTATTTT	CASSQVGPYTDTQYF
TRBV19	-	TRBJ1-2	-	TGTGCCAGTAGTTCCCGGACAGCCGCTCGCGATTATGGCTACACCTTC	CASSSRTAARDYGYTF
TRBV5-6	-	TRBJ1-2	few	TGTGCCAGCAGCTTGGTAGAGGGCAGCCACACCTTC	CASSLVEGSHTF
TRBV28	-	TRBJ1-1	-	TGTGCCAGCAGTTTTTCCTCAATGAACACTGAAGCTTTCTTT	CASSFSSMNTEAFF
TRBV30	TRBD1	TRBJ1-4	-	TGTGCCTGGAGTACTACCGGGACAGGGCTTGAAAAACTGTTTTTT	CAWSTTGTGLEKLFF
TRBV10-3	-	TRBJ2-6	-	TGTGCCATCAGTGAGTCAGGACAGTCTGGGGCCAACGTCCTGACTTTC	CAISESGQSGANVLTF
TRBV5-1	-	TRBJ2-2	-	TGCGCCAGCAGCTTGATGGCAGGGAAAACCGGGGAGCTGTTTTTT	CASSLMAGKTGELFF
TRBV7-8	TRBD2	TRBJ2-1	-	TGTGCCAGCAGCTTAGGCCTAGCGGGAGGGGCTAGCTCCTACAATGAGCAGTTCTTC	CASSLGLAGGASSYNEQFF
TRBV25-1	-	TRBJ1-2	-	TGTGCCAGCAGTTTAGGATCCGTGGGGAGCTATGGCTACACCTTC	CASSLGSVGSYGYTF
TRBV19	TRBD1	TRBJ1-5	few	TGTGCCAGTAGTACCCCCTGGACAGGGCCCAATCAGCCCCAGCATTTT	CASSTPWTGPNQPQHF
TRBV28	TRBD1	TRBJ1-5	-	TGTGCCAGCAGTCCCGAAGGACAGGGGAACAATCAGCCCCAGCATTTT	CASSPEGQGNNQPQHF
TRBV19	TRBD1	TRBJ2-3	-	TGTGCCAGTAGTGGCACAGGGGCAGATACGCAGTATTTT	CASSGTGADTQYF
TRBV2	-	TRBJ1-2	-	TGTGCCAGCACCCCACAGGGTCCCACCAACTATGGCTACACCTTC	CASTPQGPTNYGYTF
TRBV10-3	-	TRBJ1-4	-	TGTGCCATCAGTGACGGACGGGGAACTAATGAAAAACTGTTTTTT	CAISDGRGTNEKLFF